The 13 T cell receptor beta chains listed next were all sequenced from one sample in a study of T-cell reconstitution after alpha-beta-depleted transplantation in children (dated by TCRdb to 2015 to 2016). Library method: PCR. The listed sequencing device is Illumina HiSeq 2500. TCR libraries were prepared with molecular barcoding, using unique molecular identifiers to normalize TCRbeta repertoire quantification. TCRdb ran its own pipeline on the public reads, namely fastp trimming at Q25 and MiXCR clone calling, and kept in-frame beta chains. Rows with a matching CDR3 protein are joined into one entry that keeps the most common DNA and genes. A total of just under 150,000 distinct CDR3 sequences appear in this sample, 8.8% of them only once. The ten largest clones represent roughly 20% of the sample. The treatment or condition label here, explained by the study, means: allogeneic hematopoietic cell transplantation with graft depleted of TCRalphabeta T cells and CD19 B cells.

This sample comprised PBMCs, mostly from graft donor cells, obtained 180 days after TCRalphabeta/CD19-depleted stem cell transplant. These receptors originate from a female patient aged 2-9 years who had a stem cell transplant for congenital amegakaryocytic thrombocytopenia, so the T cells may come from the graft donor.

This clonotype was picked up many times. The chain employs TRBV5-1 and TRBJ1-1, with 7 positions matching TRBD1. CDR3 size: 13 residues. Trimming took 5 bases from V and 4 from J; bases not matched to a gene: 5. Germline V gene sequence: CDR1 SGHRS, CDR2 YFSETQ. In DNA, the CDR3 is TGCGCCAGCAGTCAAAGGGGGCCCACTGAAGCTTTCTTT. Protein: CASSQRGPTEAFF. Combining the CDR3 with reference TRBV5-1 and TRBJ1-1 gives the whole variable domain KAGVTQTPRYLIKTRGQQVTLSCSPISGHRSVSWYQQTPGQGLQFLFEYFSETQRNKGNFPGRFSGRQFSNSRSEMNVSTLELGDSALYLCASSQRGPTEAFFGQGTRLTVV.

This clonotype has ten or more counts. This chain connects TRBV12-3 or TRBV12-4 to TRBJ1-2; 7 positions agree with TRBD1. The J segment lost 8 bases and the V segment lost 5 bases, leaving 8 bases of the junction unmatched. This CDR3 is built from 13 residues. CDR3 loop: CASSLDRSGGYTF. DNA of the CDR3: TGTGCCAGCAGTCTGGACAGGAGCGGAGGCTACACCTTC.

CDR3 in DNA: TGTGCCAGCAGACAACGGGAGAGGGCTAAGGAGCAGTACTTC. This encodes CASRQRERAKEQYF. The chain recombines TRBV27 with TRBJ2-7; D might be TRBD2 (6 bases). The CDR3 has 14 amino acids. The V end lost 6 bases, the J end lost 7 bases, and 19 bases lay between the germline ends. In germline, CDR1 is MNHEY, CDR2 SMNVEV (reference sequence).

This clonotype was recorded at least ten times. The chain is built from TRBV29-1 and TRBJ2-5; 8 bases align to TRBD2. Trimming took 3 bases from V and 10 from J; bases not matched to a gene: 10. CDR3 length: 13 residues. Looked up from germline, CDR1 is SQVTM and CDR2 is ANQGSEA. CDR3 region: CSVDIQREWVQYF. In DNA, the CDR3 is TGCAGCGTTGATATCCAGCGGGAGTGGGTCCAGTACTTC.

Ten or more counts support this clonotype. This chain links TRBV5-5 with TRBJ2-2, with 9 bases fitting TRBD2. The CDR3 runs 16 residues. The V and J ends lost 1 base and 7 bases, in that order; junction bases with no gene match: 8. Germline CDR1 and CDR2: SGHKS and YYEKEE (reference sequence). CDR3 in amino acids: CASSLSGGRLVGELFF. CDR3 coding DNA: TGTGCCAGCAGCTTGAGCGGGGGGCGCCTGGTCGGGGAGCTGTTTTTT.

The chain recombines TRBV4-1 with TRBJ2-7, with TRBD2 identical over 11 bases. The V and J ends lost 4 bases and 4 bases, in that order; junction bases with no gene match: 6. Germline lookup yields CDR1 MGHRA and CDR2 YSYEKL. The CDR3 loop spans 15 amino acids. The CDR3 spells CASSRQASGGYEQYF. CDR3 sequence (DNA): TGCGCCAGCAGCCGACAAGCTAGCGGGGGGTACGAGCAGTACTTC.

In its sample, this clonotype was seen a few times. The chain recombines TRBV2 with TRBJ2-5; 8 positions agree with TRBD2. The CDR3 runs to 14 residues. J gave up 5 bases and V 7 bases, and 9 bases lay outside the gene matches. The germline V gene encodes CDR1 SNHLY and CDR2 FYNNEI. For the CDR3, the DNA is TGTGCCAGCACCCGGGTCCGGGAGGGGGAGACCCAGTACTTC. Its protein is CASTRVREGETQYF. Combining the CDR3 with reference TRBV2 and TRBJ2-5 gives the whole variable domain EPEVTQTPSHQVTQMGQEVILRCVPISNHLYFYWYRQILGQKVEFLVSFYNNEISEKSEIFDDQFSVERPDGSNFTLKIRSTKLEDSAMYFCASTRVREGETQYFGPGTRLLVL.

This clonotype was counted between two and nine times. The chain joins TRBV7-2 to TRBJ1-1, with D possibly TRBD1 on 5 matching bases. This CDR3 region has 14 residues. V was clipped by 6 bases and J by 1 base, with 12 bases between them. Germline values: CDR1 SGHTA, CDR2 FQGNSA. The CDR3 nucleotides read TGTGCCAGCAGACGAGGCGGGGGGAACACTGAAGCTTTCTTT. Amino acids: CASRRGGGNTEAFF.

About this clonotype: An end of the junction does not agree with germline; a read error may underlie this. V usage is TRBV20-1 and J usage is TRBJ2-2; perhaps TRBD2 as D (6 bases). Germline CDR1 and CDR2: DFQATT and SNEGSKA (reference sequence). This CDR3 spans 16 amino acids. CDR3 in DNA: TGCAGTGCTAGACCAGGACTACCGGCAAACACCGGGGAGCTGTTTTTC. This sequence encodes CSARPGLPANTGELFF.

This clonotype was counted ten times or more. The rearrangement uses TRBV28 and TRBJ2-7, with TRBD1 matching over 8 bases. J lost 0 bases, V lost 4 bases, and 17 bases had no gene match. The CDR3 is 19 amino acids. The V gene's germline CDR1 is MDHEN and CDR2 SYDVKM. The CDR3 DNA sequence: TGTGCCAGCAGTTCAGATCATTTCCCAGGGGGCCCCAGCTCCTACGAGCAGTACTTC. It yields the protein CASSSDHFPGGPSSYEQYF.

There are many counts of this clonotype. The V call is TRBV20-1, the J call TRBJ1-4, with unresolved D. Germline lookup yields CDR1 DFQATT and CDR2 SNEGSKA (reference sequence). V was pared by 3 bases and J by 5 bases, with 10 bases between. CDR3 length equals 13 residues. The CDR3 DNA reads TGCAGTGCTAGTCTAGCCCGCAATGAAAAACTGTTTTTT. It encodes CSASLARNEKLFF.

This clonotype was observed at least ten times. This chain uses TRBV11-2 with TRBJ1-2; D ambiguous. The V gene's germline CDR1 is SGHAT and CDR2 FQNNGV. V was cut by 3 bases and J by 0 bases, with 11 bases left in between. The length of the CDR3 is 15 residues. The CDR3 is CASSLFTVANYGYTF. The CDR3 DNA reads as TGTGCCAGCAGCTTGTTTACAGTAGCTAACTATGGCTACACCTTC.

This clonotype was seen more than once but under ten times. The chain links TRBV29-1 to TRBJ2-7, with a tentative D call TRBD2 (6 bases). V lost 2 bases and J 3 bases, leaving 11 bases between the germline ends. The CDR3 is made up of 13 amino acids. CDR1 and CDR2 from the germline V gene are SQVTM and ANQGSEA. The CDR3 is CSVESSDFYEQYF. The DNA for the CDR3 is TGCAGCGTTGAATCTAGCGATTTCTACGAGCAGTACTTC.